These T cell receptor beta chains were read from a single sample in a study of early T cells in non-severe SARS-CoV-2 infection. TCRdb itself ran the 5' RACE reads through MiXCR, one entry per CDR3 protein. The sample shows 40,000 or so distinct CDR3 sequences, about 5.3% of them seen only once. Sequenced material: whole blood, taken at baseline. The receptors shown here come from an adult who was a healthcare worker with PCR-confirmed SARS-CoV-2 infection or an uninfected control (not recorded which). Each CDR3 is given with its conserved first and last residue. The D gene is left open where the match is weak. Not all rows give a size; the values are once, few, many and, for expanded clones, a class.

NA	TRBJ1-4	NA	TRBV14	CASSQAVVGQLGEKLFF
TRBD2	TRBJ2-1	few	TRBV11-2	CASSLRAGAGNEQFF
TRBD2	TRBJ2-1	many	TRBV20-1	CSASRLAGGYNEQFF
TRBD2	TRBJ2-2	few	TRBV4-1	CASSQGWRESNTGELFF
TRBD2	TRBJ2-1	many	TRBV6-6	CASSSGRANYNEQFF
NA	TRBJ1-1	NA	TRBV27	CASIPHGGGNTEAFF
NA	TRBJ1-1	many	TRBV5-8	CASSLMGGRDTEAFF
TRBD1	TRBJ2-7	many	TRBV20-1	CSATTTGTGSAEQYF
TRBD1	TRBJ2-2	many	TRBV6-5	CASSYRQGVGELFF
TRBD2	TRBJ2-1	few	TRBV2	CASSGTSEFYNEQFF